This is a list of T cell receptor beta chains from one sample in a study of T cell responses to AZD1222 COVID-19 vaccine. Here immunoSEQ multiplex PCR was the method, and the copy in TCRdb shows in-frame clones only, minus some. The profile shows 64,000 or so clones, roughly 84% of them singletons. This specimen consisted of peripheral blood, obtained on day 0 of AZD1222 vaccination. All receptors derive from an adult in good health. CDR3s include the opening cysteine and the closing phenylalanine or tryptophan. D genes are given only for firm matches. Some rows have no size entry. The others give once, few or many, or a class for an expanded clone.

j_call: TRBJ2-3
clone_size: -
v_call: TRBV5-1
d_call: TRBD2
cdr3_aa: CASSWGGGITDTQYF
cdr3_nt: TGCGCCAGCAGCTGGGGCGGGGGTATAACAGATACGCAGTATTTT

j_call: TRBJ1-1
clone_size: -
v_call: TRBV4-1
d_call: -
cdr3_aa: CASSQDRQMNTEAFF
cdr3_nt: TGCGCCAGCAGCCAAGACAGACAGATGAACACTGAAGCTTTCTTT

j_call: TRBJ2-1
clone_size: -
v_call: TRBV4-3
d_call: TRBD2
cdr3_aa: CASSQDSGGSQFF
cdr3_nt: TGCGCCAGCAGCCAAGATAGCGGGGGGAGCCAGTTCTTC

j_call: TRBJ1-5
clone_size: -
v_call: TRBV6-5
d_call: -
cdr3_aa: CASSAFQPQHF
cdr3_nt: TGTGCCAGCAGCGCCTTTCAGCCCCAGCATTTT

j_call: TRBJ1-1
clone_size: -
v_call: TRBV15
d_call: -
cdr3_aa: CATSRDSMNTEAFF
cdr3_nt: TGTGCCACCAGCAGAGACTCTATGAACACTGAAGCTTTCTTT

j_call: TRBJ2-2
clone_size: -
v_call: TRBV19
d_call: TRBD2
cdr3_aa: CASSLLAGENTGELFF
cdr3_nt: TGTGCCAGTAGTTTGTTAGCGGGGGAGAACACCGGGGAGCTGTTTTTT

j_call: TRBJ2-3
clone_size: few
v_call: TRBV5-4
d_call: -
cdr3_aa: CASSSSGADTQYF
cdr3_nt: TGTGCCAGCAGCTCGTCTGGTGCCGATACGCAGTATTTT

j_call: TRBJ2-7
clone_size: -
v_call: TRBV6-2/TRBV6-3
d_call: TRBD1
cdr3_aa: CASSYPTGVGDYEQYF
cdr3_nt: TGTGCCAGCAGTTACCCCACAGGGGTGGGTGATTACGAGCAGTACTTC

j_call: TRBJ1-1
clone_size: -
v_call: TRBV18
d_call: TRBD1
cdr3_aa: CASSPGQAEAFF
cdr3_nt: TGTGCCAGCTCACCCGGACAGGCGGAAGCTTTCTTT

j_call: TRBJ1-6
clone_size: -
v_call: TRBV27
d_call: -
cdr3_aa: CASSLSRTVNSPLHF
cdr3_nt: TGTGCCAGCAGTTTATCGAGGACAGTTAATTCACCCCTCCACTTT

j_call: TRBJ2-3
clone_size: -
v_call: TRBV29-1
d_call: TRBD1
cdr3_aa: CSAKIQGARDTQYF
cdr3_nt: TGCAGCGCAAAAATACAGGGGGCTCGAGATACGCAGTATTTT

j_call: TRBJ1-4
clone_size: -
v_call: TRBV4-1
d_call: -
cdr3_aa: CASSQDMNLGNEKLFF
cdr3_nt: TGCGCCAGCAGCCAAGATATGAATTTGGGGAATGAAAAACTTTTTTTT

j_call: TRBJ1-1
clone_size: -
v_call: TRBV19
d_call: TRBD1
cdr3_aa: CASSGTGDTEAFF
cdr3_nt: TGTGCCAGTTCCGGGACAGGGGACACTGAAGCTTTCTTT

j_call: TRBJ1-2
clone_size: -
v_call: TRBV9
d_call: TRBD1
cdr3_aa: CASSVEEGARGYTF
cdr3_nt: TGTGCCAGCAGCGTAGAGGAGGGGGCGCGGGGCTACACCTTC

j_call: TRBJ1-2
clone_size: -
v_call: TRBV5-1
d_call: -
cdr3_aa: CASSLQADGYTF
cdr3_nt: TGCGCCAGCAGCTTGCAGGCCGATGGCTACACCTTC

j_call: TRBJ1-5
clone_size: -
v_call: TRBV7-2
d_call: -
cdr3_aa: CASSLDGARGGQPQHF
cdr3_nt: TGTGCCAGCAGCTTGGATGGGGCCCGGGGGGGTCAGCCCCAGCATTTT

j_call: TRBJ2-2
clone_size: -
v_call: TRBV5-6
d_call: TRBD2
cdr3_aa: CASSALAGNTGELFF
cdr3_nt: TGTGCCAGCAGCGCACTAGCGGGGAACACCGGGGAGCTGTTTTTT

j_call: TRBJ1-2
clone_size: -
v_call: TRBV27
d_call: -
cdr3_aa: CASSLRRGEGGYTF
cdr3_nt: TGTGCCAGCAGTTTACGCAGGGGAGAAGGTGGCTACACCTTC

j_call: TRBJ2-7
clone_size: -
v_call: TRBV3-1/TRBV3-2
d_call: TRBD1
cdr3_aa: CASSQEGTGPYEQYF
cdr3_nt: TGTGCCAGCAGCCAAGAAGGGACAGGGCCCTACGAGCAGTACTTC

j_call: TRBJ2-7
clone_size: -
v_call: TRBV7-9
d_call: -
cdr3_aa: CASIDHGGDRGYEQYF
cdr3_nt: TGTGCCAGCATCGACCATGGAGGGGATAGAGGCTACGAGCAGTACTTC

j_call: TRBJ2-1
clone_size: -
v_call: TRBV2
d_call: TRBD2
cdr3_aa: CASSRSSGGSIEQFF
cdr3_nt: TGTGCCAGCAGTAGGAGTAGCGGGGGGTCCATTGAGCAGTTCTTC

j_call: TRBJ1-1
clone_size: few
v_call: TRBV5-4
d_call: -
cdr3_aa: CASSAPGIGGNTEAFF
cdr3_nt: TGTGCCAGCAGCGCGCCAGGGATTGGGGGAAACACTGAAGCTTTCTTT

j_call: TRBJ2-7
clone_size: -
v_call: TRBV6-5
d_call: -
cdr3_aa: CASRDDRSPYEQYF
cdr3_nt: TGTGCCAGCAGGGACGACAGGAGCCCCTACGAGCAGTACTTC

j_call: TRBJ2-7
clone_size: -
v_call: TRBV6-2/TRBV6-3
d_call: -
cdr3_aa: CASSSTRYEQYF
cdr3_nt: TGTGCCAGCAGTTCGACCCGATACGAGCAGTACTTC

j_call: TRBJ1-1
clone_size: -
v_call: TRBV3-1/TRBV3-2
d_call: TRBD1
cdr3_aa: CASSQGGQGAEAFF
cdr3_nt: TGTGCCAGCAGCCAAGGGGGGCAGGGGGCTGAAGCTTTCTTT

j_call: TRBJ1-2
clone_size: -
v_call: TRBV6-5
d_call: TRBD1
cdr3_aa: CASILDRGGLGYTF
cdr3_nt: TGTGCCAGCATCTTGGACAGGGGCGGACTTGGCTACACCTTC

j_call: TRBJ2-7
clone_size: -
v_call: TRBV4-3
d_call: TRBD1
cdr3_aa: CASSHGTGIYEQYF
cdr3_nt: TGCGCCAGCAGCCACGGGACAGGCATCTACGAGCAGTACTTC

j_call: TRBJ1-2
clone_size: -
v_call: TRBV3-1/TRBV3-2
d_call: TRBD1
cdr3_aa: CASSQAVRGPGYTF
cdr3_nt: TGTGCCAGCAGCCAAGCTGTCAGGGGGCCTGGCTACACCTTC

j_call: TRBJ1-5
clone_size: -
v_call: TRBV19
d_call: -
cdr3_aa: CASSMTGEGNQPQHF
cdr3_nt: TGTGCCAGTAGTATGACGGGGGAAGGCAATCAGCCCCAGCATTTT

j_call: TRBJ2-7
clone_size: -
v_call: TRBV7-9
d_call: -
cdr3_aa: CASSPGRGKTYEQYF
cdr3_nt: TGTGCCAGCAGCCCGGGCCGCGGGAAAACCTACGAGCAGTACTTC

j_call: TRBJ1-4
clone_size: few
v_call: TRBV4-1
d_call: -
cdr3_aa: CASSQGWGAGIEKLFF
cdr3_nt: TGCGCCAGCAGCCAAGGTTGGGGGGCGGGTATTGAAAAACTGTTTTTT

j_call: TRBJ1-2
clone_size: -
v_call: TRBV7-9
d_call: TRBD1
cdr3_aa: CASSTWDRLANYGYTF
cdr3_nt: TGTGCCAGCAGCACGTGGGACAGACTAGCTAACTATGGCTACACCTTC

j_call: TRBJ2-6
clone_size: medium-sized
v_call: TRBV27
d_call: TRBD1
cdr3_aa: CASSDRQGAGGANVLTF
cdr3_nt: TGTGCCAGCAGCGATAGACAGGGGGCGGGTGGGGCCAACGTCCTGACTTTC

j_call: TRBJ1-6
clone_size: -
v_call: TRBV5-6
d_call: TRBD1
cdr3_aa: CASSTGEINSPLHF
cdr3_nt: TGTGCCAGCAGTACAGGGGAAATAAATTCACCCCTCCACTTT

j_call: TRBJ2-5
clone_size: -
v_call: TRBV14
d_call: -
cdr3_aa: CASSNVETQYF
cdr3_nt: TGTGCCAGCAGCAATGTCGAGACCCAGTACTTC

j_call: TRBJ1-5
clone_size: -
v_call: TRBV7-9
d_call: -
cdr3_aa: CASSLGDQPQHF
cdr3_nt: TGTGCCAGCAGCTTAGGCGATCAGCCCCAGCATTTT